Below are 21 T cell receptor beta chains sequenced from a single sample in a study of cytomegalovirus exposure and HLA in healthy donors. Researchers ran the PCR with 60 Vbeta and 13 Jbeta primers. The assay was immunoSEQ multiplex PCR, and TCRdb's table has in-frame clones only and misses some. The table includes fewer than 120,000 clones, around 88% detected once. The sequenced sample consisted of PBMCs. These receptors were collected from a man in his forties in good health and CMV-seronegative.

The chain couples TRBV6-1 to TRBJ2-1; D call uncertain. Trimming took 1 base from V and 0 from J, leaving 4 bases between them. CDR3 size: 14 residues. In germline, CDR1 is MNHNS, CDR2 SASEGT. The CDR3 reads CASSEEHSYNEQFF. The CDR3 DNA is TGTGCCAGCAGTGAAGAGCACTCCTACAATGAGCAGTTCTTC.

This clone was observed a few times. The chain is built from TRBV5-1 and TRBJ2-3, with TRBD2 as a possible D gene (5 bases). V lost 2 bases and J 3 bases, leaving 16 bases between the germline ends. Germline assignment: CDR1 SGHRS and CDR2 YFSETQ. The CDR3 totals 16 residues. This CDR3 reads CASSLGEGVRTDTQYF. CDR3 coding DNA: TGCGCCAGCAGCTTAGGTGAGGGTGTAAGGACAGATACGCAGTATTTT.

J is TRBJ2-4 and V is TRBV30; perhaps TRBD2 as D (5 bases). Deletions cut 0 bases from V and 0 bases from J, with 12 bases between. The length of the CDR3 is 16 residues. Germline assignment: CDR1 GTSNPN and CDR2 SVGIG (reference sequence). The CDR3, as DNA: TGTGCCTGGAGTGTCTCCGGGGATCTAGCCAAAAACATTCAGTACTTC. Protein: CAWSVSGDLAKNIQYF.

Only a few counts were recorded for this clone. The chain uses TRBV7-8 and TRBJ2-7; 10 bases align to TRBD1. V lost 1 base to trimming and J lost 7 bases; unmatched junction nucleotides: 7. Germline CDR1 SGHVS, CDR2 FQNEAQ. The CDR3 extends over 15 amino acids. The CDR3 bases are TGTGCCAGCAGCTTAGAGACAGGGGGCGGATGGGAGCAGTACTTC. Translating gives CASSLETGGGWEQYF.

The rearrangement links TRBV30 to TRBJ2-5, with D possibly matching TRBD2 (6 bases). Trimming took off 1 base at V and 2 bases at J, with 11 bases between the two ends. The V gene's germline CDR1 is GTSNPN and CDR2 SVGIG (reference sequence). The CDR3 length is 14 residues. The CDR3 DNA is TGTGCCTGGAGTGAAGGTGGGGGGCAAGAGACCCAGTACTTC. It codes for CAWSEGGGQETQYF.

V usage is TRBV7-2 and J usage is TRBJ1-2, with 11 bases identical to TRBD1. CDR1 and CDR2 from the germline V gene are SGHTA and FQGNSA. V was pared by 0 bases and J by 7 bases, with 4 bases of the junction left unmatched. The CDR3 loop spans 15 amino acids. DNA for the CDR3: TGTGCCAGCAGCTTAGCCGGACAGGGGGCGCTTGGCTACACCTTC. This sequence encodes CASSLAGQGALGYTF.

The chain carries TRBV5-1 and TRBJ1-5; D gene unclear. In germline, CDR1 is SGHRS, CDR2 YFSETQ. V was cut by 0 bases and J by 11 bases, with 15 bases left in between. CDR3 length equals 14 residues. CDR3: CASSLGLSESAQHF. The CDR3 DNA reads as TGCGCCAGCAGCTTGGGCTTGAGCGAATCTGCCCAGCATTTT.

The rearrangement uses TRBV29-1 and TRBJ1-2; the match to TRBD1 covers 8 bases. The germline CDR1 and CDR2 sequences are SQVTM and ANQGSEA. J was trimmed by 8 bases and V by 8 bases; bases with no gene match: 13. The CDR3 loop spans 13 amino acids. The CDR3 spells CSSKQGGQRGYTF. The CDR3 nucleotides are TGCAGCTCAAAACAGGGGGGTCAGCGAGGCTACACCTTC. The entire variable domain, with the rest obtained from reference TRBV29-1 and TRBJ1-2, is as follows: SAVISQKPSRDICQRGTSLTIQCQVDSQVTMMFWYRQQPGQSLTLIATANQGSEATYESGFVIDKFPISRPNLTFSTLTVSNMSPEDSSIYLCSSKQGGQRGYTFGSGTRLTVV.

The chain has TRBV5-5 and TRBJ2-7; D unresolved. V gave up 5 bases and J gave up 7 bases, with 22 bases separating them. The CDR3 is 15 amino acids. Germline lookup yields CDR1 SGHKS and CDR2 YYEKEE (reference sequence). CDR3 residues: CASSSLRSPSGEQYF. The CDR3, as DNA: TGTGCCAGCAGTTCCCTTCGGAGCCCATCCGGTGAGCAGTACTTC.

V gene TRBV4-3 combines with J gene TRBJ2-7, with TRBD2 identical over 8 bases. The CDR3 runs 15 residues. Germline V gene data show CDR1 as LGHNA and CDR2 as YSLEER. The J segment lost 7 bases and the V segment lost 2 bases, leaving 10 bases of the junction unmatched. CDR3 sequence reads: CASSQTLAGPLEQYF. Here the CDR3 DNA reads TGCGCCAGCAGCCAAACATTAGCGGGACCTCTTGAGCAGTACTTC.

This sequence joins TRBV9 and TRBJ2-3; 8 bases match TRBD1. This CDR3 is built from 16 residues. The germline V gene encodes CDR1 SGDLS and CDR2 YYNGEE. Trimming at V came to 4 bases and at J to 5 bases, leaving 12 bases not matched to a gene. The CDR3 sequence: CASSPDRDRFLDTQYF. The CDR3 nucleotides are TGTGCCAGCAGCCCCGACCGGGACAGGTTTTTAGATACGCAGTATTTT.

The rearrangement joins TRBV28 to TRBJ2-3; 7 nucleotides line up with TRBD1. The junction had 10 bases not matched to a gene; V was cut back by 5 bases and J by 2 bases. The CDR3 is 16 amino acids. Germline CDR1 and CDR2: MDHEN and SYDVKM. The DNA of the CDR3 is TGTGCCAGCAGTCCCAGGGACAGCTCTCCCACAGATACGCAGTATTTT. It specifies CASSPRDSSPTDTQYF.

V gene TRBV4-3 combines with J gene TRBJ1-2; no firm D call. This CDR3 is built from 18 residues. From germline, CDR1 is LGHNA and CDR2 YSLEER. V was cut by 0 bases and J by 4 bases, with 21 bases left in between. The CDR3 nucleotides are TGCGCCAGCAGCCAAGAAGAGACGGGGAGTCCCGTGGGCTATGGCTACACCTTC. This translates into CASSQEETGSPVGYGYTF.

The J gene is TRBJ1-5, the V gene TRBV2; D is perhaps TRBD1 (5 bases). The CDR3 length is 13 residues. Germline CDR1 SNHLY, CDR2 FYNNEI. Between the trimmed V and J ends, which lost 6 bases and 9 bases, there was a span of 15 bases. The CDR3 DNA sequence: TGTGCCAGCAGAAACGGGGGAGCAGGGCCCCAGCATTTT. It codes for CASRNGGAGPQHF. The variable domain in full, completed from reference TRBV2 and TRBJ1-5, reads EPEVTQTPSHQVTQMGQEVILRCVPISNHLYFYWYRQILGQKVEFLVSFYNNEISEKSEIFDDQFSVERPDGSNFTLKIRSTKLEDSAMYFCASRNGGAGPQHFGDGTRLSIL.

The CDR3 sequence is CASSQDISGLRSGNTIYF. The CDR3 bases are TGCGCCAGCAGCCAAGATATTTCAGGACTCCGCTCTGGAAACACCATATATTTT. This chain connects TRBV4-3 to TRBJ1-3, with D unresolved. Germline values: CDR1 LGHNA, CDR2 YSLEER. This CDR3 comprises 18 residues. V lost 0 bases and J 0 bases, leaving 15 bases between the germline ends.

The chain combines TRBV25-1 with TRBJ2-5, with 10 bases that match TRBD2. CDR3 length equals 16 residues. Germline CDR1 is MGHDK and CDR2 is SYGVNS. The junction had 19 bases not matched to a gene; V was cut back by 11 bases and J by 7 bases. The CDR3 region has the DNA TGTGCCCGACACCTGCTAGCGGGGGCGACCTGGGGGACCCAGTACTTC. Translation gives CARHLLAGATWGTQYF. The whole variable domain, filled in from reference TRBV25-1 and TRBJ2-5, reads EADIYQTPRYLVIGTGKKITLECSQTMGHDKMYWYQQDPGMELHLIHYSYGVNSTEKGDLSSESTVSRIRTEHFPLTLESARPSHTSQYLCARHLLAGATWGTQYFGPGTRLLVL.

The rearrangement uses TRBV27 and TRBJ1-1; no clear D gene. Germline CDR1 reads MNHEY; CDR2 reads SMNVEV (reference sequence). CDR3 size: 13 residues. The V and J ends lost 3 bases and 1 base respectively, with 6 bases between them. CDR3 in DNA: TGTGCCAGCAGTTTCCCGGGGAACACTGAAGCTTTCTTT. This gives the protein CASSFPGNTEAFF.

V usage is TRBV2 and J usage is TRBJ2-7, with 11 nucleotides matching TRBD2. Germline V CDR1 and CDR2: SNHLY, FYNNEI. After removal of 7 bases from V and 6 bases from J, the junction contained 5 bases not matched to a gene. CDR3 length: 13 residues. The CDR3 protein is CASNRGTSGEQYF. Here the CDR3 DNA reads TGTGCCAGCAATAGAGGGACTAGCGGCGAGCAGTACTTC.

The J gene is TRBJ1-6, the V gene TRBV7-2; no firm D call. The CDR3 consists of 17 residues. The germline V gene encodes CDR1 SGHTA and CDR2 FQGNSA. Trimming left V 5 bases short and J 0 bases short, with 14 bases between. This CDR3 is CASSPFGRSSYNSPLHF. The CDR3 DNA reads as TGTGCCAGCAGCCCTTTCGGAAGGAGCTCCTATAATTCACCCCTCCACTTT.

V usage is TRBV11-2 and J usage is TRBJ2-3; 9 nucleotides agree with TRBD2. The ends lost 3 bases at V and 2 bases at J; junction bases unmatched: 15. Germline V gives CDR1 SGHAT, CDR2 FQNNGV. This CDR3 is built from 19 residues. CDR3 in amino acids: CASSFRTGGGGAHTDTQYF. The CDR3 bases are TGTGCCAGCAGCTTCCGTACTGGGGGCGGGGGGGCCCACACAGATACGCAGTATTTT.

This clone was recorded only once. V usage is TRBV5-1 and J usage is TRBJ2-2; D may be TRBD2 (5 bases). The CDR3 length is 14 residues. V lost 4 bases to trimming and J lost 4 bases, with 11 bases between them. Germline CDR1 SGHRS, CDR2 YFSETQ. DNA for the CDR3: TGCGCCAGCAGCCCGCGGGCCGGCACCGGGGAGCTGTTTTTT. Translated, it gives CASSPRAGTGELFF.